Here is one TCR beta chain with its context. The target antigen is unknown. TCRdb called the reads again in MiXCR, with one record for every CDR3 protein. The sample yields 60,000 to 85,000 distinct CDR3 sequences, approximately 22% seen once. This record comes from a study of T cell repertoires in cytomegalovirus infection. Study-level findings and limits: HLA-C-restricted, CMV-specific TCR beta clonotypes were dominant ex vivo. Cumulative public TCR beta family frequency identified CMV carriers with the relevant HLA.

Germline lookup yields CDR1 LNHDA and CDR2 SQIVND (reference sequence). The length of the CDR3 is 12 residues. V shed 5 bases and J shed 0 bases, with 3 bases lying between them. This chain joins TRBV19 and TRBJ2-3; D unresolved. The source is a human donor in good health (CMV status not recorded). Some clones in this sample may be carry-over from other donors' samples. The sample comprised PBMCs, sequenced either directly or after in vitro stimulation (not recorded which). The CDR3 DNA follows: TGTGCCAGTAGTGAGAGCACAGATACGCAGTATTTT. Its protein is CASSESTDTQYF.